The TCR beta chain described here comes from a study of blood T cell repertoires in COVID-19. Study-wide context: From the United States, Italy and Spain came samples of acute and convalescent COVID-19. The cDNA or gDNA used as material had been derived from T cells, B-cell-depleted T cells, or PBMCs.

CDR1 and CDR2 (germline): ENHRY, SYGVKD. Trimming at V came to 4 bases and at J to 6 bases, leaving 9 bases not matched to a gene. The CDR3 contains 15 residues. Assay: immunoSEQ multiplex PCR; the TCRdb copy retains only in-frame clones and omits some. This repertoire shows about 35,000 clones, around four fifths found once; its top ten account for approximately 3.7%. The sequenced material came from peripheral blood. V and J are TRBV10-3 and TRBJ2-7; TRBD2 agrees at 10 bases. The sequence was collected from a man in his fifties with acute or convalescent COVID-19. Here the CDR3 reads CAISGQRGGLSEQYF. CDR3 nucleotides: TGTGCCATCAGTGGCCAGCGGGGGGGCCTGAGCGAGCAGTACTTC.